This entry features one T cell receptor (beta chain) sequence. The record originates from a study of shared clonotypes between healthy human individuals. Background on the study: Donors, aged 18 to 49, were a couple of women and a few men. The plates for each donor numbered three CD4 naive, three CD4 memory, two CD8 naive and one CD8 memory.

This CDR3 spans 12 amino acids. The germline gives CDR1 SGHAT, CDR2 FQNNGV. The trim removed 7 bases at V and 11 bases at J, leaving 10 bases unmatched. Researchers divided each subset's genomic DNA evenly across several immunoSEQ plates. TCRdb's copy holds only in-frame clones and misses some; the assay was immunoSEQ multiplex PCR. Among 500,000 to 550,000 clones listed, roughly 95% were seen once. The chain uses TRBV11-2 and TRBJ2-5; 7 bases are a match to TRBD2. The clonotype was recovered from a woman aged 25 to 45 in good health. The sequencing sample was made of naive CD4+ T cells sorted from blood. Subset described: CD45RA+ positively selected. The CDR3 region has the DNA TGTGCCAGCACCATCGGGGGGTTTGAGCAGTACTTC. It specifies CASTIGGFEQYF.